Listed here are 29 T cell receptor beta chains from one sample, sequenced in a study of blood T cells in healthy people across ages. With a J-beta primer mix and a sample-barcoded 5' primer, a second PCR ran about 6 to 11 cycles. From the 5' RACE reads, TCRdb called clonotypes with MiXCR, one entry per CDR3 protein. Here the sample spans 700,000 or so distinct CDR3 sequences, over 20% being singletons. Sequencing used blood. Receptors were obtained from a man in his 70s in good health.

The V gene is TRBV20-1, the J gene TRBJ2-2; 14 nucleotides line up with TRBD2. Trimming at V came to 1 base and at J to 6 bases, leaving 1 base not matched to a gene. Germline V gene sequence: CDR1 DFQATT, CDR2 SNEGSKA (reference sequence). The CDR3 is 15 amino acids. CDR3 sequence (DNA): TGCAGTGCTAGAGGGACTAGCGGGGGGTCCGGGGAGCTGTTTTTT. This codes for CSARGTSGGSGELFF.

This clonotype has just a few counts. The V and J genes are TRBV6-5 and TRBJ1-4, with D possibly being TRBD1 (6 bases). The CDR3 is 15 amino acids. The ends were cut back, 0 bases at V and 8 bases at J, with 13 bases in the middle. The germline V gene encodes CDR1 MNHEY and CDR2 SVGAGI. The CDR3 DNA reads TGTGCCAGCAGTTACTCTGGGGCGAGGGGGGAAAAACTGTTTTTT. This codes for CASSYSGARGEKLFF.

The DNA for the CDR3 is TGTGCCAGCTACGGGAGGGGGGAGACCCAGTACTTC. Its protein product is CASYGRGETQYF. The genes are TRBV28 and TRBJ2-5, with TRBD2 identical over 8 bases. Germline assignment: CDR1 MDHEN and CDR2 SYDVKM. The trim removed 8 bases at V and 5 bases at J, leaving 4 bases unmatched. The CDR3 is 12 residues long.

The chain joins TRBV10-3 to TRBJ2-7; 8 bases map to TRBD1. CDR1 and CDR2 (germline): ENHRY, SYGVKD. Trimming cost V 2 bases and J 4 bases; bases outside gene matches: 4. CDR3 length equals 14 residues. The CDR3: CAISEVQGAYEQYF. CDR3 nucleotide sequence: TGTGCCATCAGTGAGGTCCAGGGGGCTTACGAGCAGTACTTC.

This clonotype was seen a few times. The gene calls are TRBV7-8 and TRBJ2-6; D perhaps matches TRBD2 (6 bases). CDR1 SGHVS and CDR2 FQNEAQ come from the germline V gene. V was trimmed by 7 bases and J by 5 bases, leaving 15 bases between them. The CDR3 runs 15 residues. The CDR3 spells CASTQEGFRANVLTF. CDR3 DNA: TGTGCCAGCACCCAGGAGGGTTTTCGGGCCAACGTCCTGACTTTC.

V is TRBV6-2 or TRBV6-3 and J is TRBJ2-1; D is unclear. The CDR3 contains 14 residues. In germline, CDR1 is MNHEY, CDR2 SVGEGT. With 1 base removed from V and 6 bases from J, the gap between germline ends came to 10 bases. In nucleotides, the CDR3 is TGTGCCAGCAGTTACTTGGGAAGAAGCAATGAGCAGTTCTTC. Translating it yields CASSYLGRSNEQFF.

The chain employs TRBV11-2 and TRBJ2-3, with D unresolved. Trimming cost V 5 bases and J 4 bases, with 16 bases left between them. Looked up from germline, CDR1 is SGHAT and CDR2 is FQNNGV. This CDR3 is built from 15 residues. The CDR3 loop reads CASSLRASSADTQYF. The DNA of the CDR3 is TGTGCCAGCAGCCTTAGGGCTTCTTCTGCAGATACGCAGTATTTT. Together with reference TRBV11-2 and TRBJ2-3, the CDR3 gives the full variable domain: EAGVAQSPRYKIIEKRQSVAFWCNPISGHATLYWYQQILGQGPKLLIQFQNNGVVDDSQLPKDRFSAERLKGVDSTLKIQPAKLEDSAVYLCASSLRASSADTQYFGPGTRLTVL.

This clonotype was seen a handful of times. The chain recombines TRBV5-1 with TRBJ1-4; no clear D gene. The CDR3 is 13 residues long. Between the trimmed V and J ends, which lost 0 bases and 12 bases, there was a span of 12 bases. Germline V gene sequence: CDR1 SGHRS, CDR2 YFSETQ. For the CDR3, the DNA is TGCGCCAGCAGCTTGGATTGGGTGGGCGAACTGTTTTTT. It translates to CASSLDWVGELFF.

V and J are TRBV5-1 and TRBJ1-1; a weak D match, TRBD1 (5 bases). Germline assignment: CDR1 SGHRS and CDR2 YFSETQ. This CDR3 has 15 amino acids. V lost 4 bases and J 1 base, leaving 14 bases between the germline ends. CDR3 DNA: TGCGCCAGCAGCCAACGGGCAGGGCCGAACACTGAAGCTTTCTTT. The encoded protein is CASSQRAGPNTEAFF.

The rearrangement joins TRBV7-9 to TRBJ2-1, with D hard to call. This CDR3 contains 14 residues. V was pared by 1 base and J by 6 bases, with 10 bases between. Germline assignment: CDR1 SEHNR and CDR2 FQNEAQ (reference sequence). The CDR3 protein is CASSLGSWLNEQFF. CDR3 DNA: TGTGCCAGCAGCTTAGGGTCGTGGCTCAATGAGCAGTTCTTC.

This chain connects TRBV7-2 to TRBJ2-7, with D maybe TRBD2 (5 bases). This CDR3 comprises 14 residues. Looked up from germline, CDR1 is SGHTA and CDR2 is FQGNSA. Between the trimmed V and J ends, which lost 1 base and 6 bases, there was a span of 13 bases. The CDR3 loop is CASSLERVTGEQYF. The CDR3 region has the DNA TGTGCCAGCAGCTTAGAGAGGGTTACGGGCGAGCAGTACTTC.

CDR3 amino acids: CASSFLRVEETQYF. The CDR3 nucleotides are TGCGCCAGCAGTTTTTTGAGGGTAGAAGAGACCCAGTACTTC. The gene calls are TRBV5-1 and TRBJ2-5, with a tentative D call TRBD2 (5 bases). This CDR3 comprises 14 residues. The germline CDR1 and CDR2 sequences are SGHRS and YFSETQ. V was cut by 5 bases and J by 3 bases, with 14 bases left in between.

The gene calls are TRBV7-6 and TRBJ1-4; D unclear. The ends were cut back, 4 bases at V and 2 bases at J, with 2 bases in the middle. Germline lookup yields CDR1 SGHVS and CDR2 FNYEAQ. The CDR3 spans 12 residues. The CDR3 DNA is TGTGCCAGCAGCTCCACTAATGAAAAACTGTTTTTT. This translates into CASSSTNEKLFF. Variable domain in full (rest from reference TRBV7-6 and TRBJ1-4): GAGVSQSPRYKVTKRGQDVALRCDPISGHVSLYWYRQALGQGPEFLTYFNYEAQQDKSGLPNDRFSAERPEGSISTLTIQRTEQRDSAMYRCASSSTNEKLFFGSGTQLSVL.

This chain connects TRBV27 to TRBJ2-1; 8 nucleotides align to TRBD2. In germline, CDR1 is MNHEY, CDR2 SMNVEV (reference sequence). The CDR3 covers 14 residues. The ends lost 6 bases at V and 8 bases at J; junction bases unmatched: 9. CDR3 nucleotides: TGTGCCAGCAGGTTAGCGGGATATAAGGATGAGCAGTTCTTC. This encodes CASRLAGYKDEQFF.

In this sample, this clonotype turned up many times. For the CDR3, the DNA is TGCGCCAGCAGCCAAGAACTAACGCGGACAGATACGCAGTATTTT. This translates into CASSQELTRTDTQYF. The chain recombines TRBV4-3 with TRBJ2-3; D is ambiguous. The CDR3 totals 15 residues. V was pared by 0 bases and J by 3 bases, with 10 bases between. Germline assignment: CDR1 LGHNA and CDR2 YSLEER.

This clonotype was observed a handful of times. This chain uses TRBV6-6 with TRBJ2-6; TRBD2 is a possible D gene (5 bases). CDR1 MNHNY and CDR2 SVGAGI come from the germline V gene (reference sequence). There are 16 residues in the CDR3. V shed 5 bases and J shed 2 bases, with 13 bases lying between them. Here the CDR3 DNA reads TGTGCCAGCAGTCACAGAGGGCAAGCTGGGGCCAACGTCCTGACTTTC. This encodes CASSHRGQAGANVLTF.

V and J are TRBV4-1 and TRBJ2-3; 8 bases align to TRBD2. The CDR3 length is 15 residues. The trim removed 4 bases at V and 6 bases at J, leaving 9 bases unmatched. In germline, CDR1 is MGHRA, CDR2 YSYEKL. The CDR3 here is CASSPLLADLDTQYF. The CDR3 DNA reads as TGCGCCAGCAGCCCCCTACTAGCGGACCTGGATACGCAGTATTTT.

This clonotype appeared a few times. V and J are TRBV12-3 or TRBV12-4 and TRBJ1-6, with 8 bases matching TRBD1. This CDR3 spans 18 amino acids. V lost 3 bases, J lost 9 bases, and 16 bases stayed unmatched. Written as DNA, the CDR3 is TGTGCCAGCAGTTTTTGGGACAGGCGTAAAGCGGCCCCTTCACCCCTCCACTTT. The encoded protein is CASSFWDRRKAAPSPLHF.

This clonotype came up a few times. Its ends do not fully match the called genes, so a read error is possible. The CDR3 DNA is TGTAGTGCTACCCGGACTAGCGGGGGAGTTTACAATGAGCAGTTCTTC. Amino acid sequence: CSATRTSGGVYNEQFF. The J gene is TRBJ2-1, the V gene TRBV20-1; 13 bases match TRBD2. Germline values: CDR1 DFQATT, CDR2 SNEGSKA (reference sequence). The CDR3 has 16 residues.

This clonotype was counted between two and nine times. The chain uses TRBV24-1 and TRBJ2-3; 11 bases align to TRBD2. The CDR3 loop spans 15 amino acids. With V trimmed by 7 bases and J by 1 base, 3 bases remained unmatched. Germline V gene data show CDR1 as KGHDR and CDR2 as SFDVKD. The CDR3 reads CATSQTSGGTDTQYF. CDR3 coding DNA: TGTGCCACCAGCCAGACTAGCGGGGGCACAGATACGCAGTATTTT.

This clonotype was found a few times. The chain joins TRBV18 to TRBJ1-1; D not certain. Germline values: CDR1 KGHSH, CDR2 LQKENI. The germline V and J ends were trimmed by 0 bases and 1 base, with 9 bases remaining between them. The CDR3 totals 15 residues. CDR3 DNA: TGTGCCAGCTCACCACCAGGGTGGACGAACACTGAAGCTTTCTTT. It specifies CASSPPGWTNTEAFF.

The rearrangement uses TRBV19 and TRBJ2-1; D is unclear. CDR3 size: 15 residues. Trimming removed 4 bases from V and 0 bases from J, with 10 bases in between. CDR1 and CDR2 (germline): LNHDA, SQIVND (reference sequence). The CDR3 reads CASSKVLSSYNEQFF. Here the CDR3 DNA reads TGTGCCAGTAGTAAGGTCCTTAGCTCCTACAATGAGCAGTTCTTC.

The rearrangement joins TRBV11-1 to TRBJ1-1; no clear D. V shed 5 bases and J shed 1 base, with 11 bases lying between them. The CDR3 totals 14 residues. The V gene's germline CDR1 is SGHAT and CDR2 FQDESV (reference sequence). CDR3 residues: CASSRSEWNTEAFF. CDR3 nucleotides: TGTGCCAGCAGCCGTTCGGAATGGAACACTGAAGCTTTCTTT.

V gene TRBV4-3 combines with J gene TRBJ2-3; TRBD1 matches 9 bases. CDR1 is LGHNA, CDR2 YSLEER, per germline. V was clipped by 4 bases and J by 1 base; unmatched bases: 12. This CDR3 contains 18 residues. As DNA, the CDR3 is TGCGCCAGCAGCCCAGACCTTACAGGGGGCGCGGGCACAGATACGCAGTATTTT. Residues: CASSPDLTGGAGTDTQYF.

The chain joins TRBV7-9 to TRBJ1-4; TRBD1 matches at 10 bases. There are 15 residues in the CDR3. V lost 7 bases, J lost 1 base, and 3 bases stayed unmatched. The V gene's germline CDR1 is SEHNR and CDR2 FQNEAQ (reference sequence). For the CDR3, the DNA is TGTGCCAGCACCGACAGGGGGCAAACTAATGAAAAACTGTTTTTT. This translates into CASTDRGQTNEKLFF.

DNA of the CDR3: TGTGCCAGCAGTCCATACCCCCTGGGTAGAGGGACTGGGGATACGCAGTATTTT. Residues: CASSPYPLGRGTGDTQYF. V and J are TRBV12-3 or TRBV12-4 and TRBJ2-3, with D possibly TRBD2 on 6 matching bases. With 5 bases removed from V and 6 bases from J, the gap between germline ends came to 27 bases. The CDR3 covers 18 residues.

This clonotype was picked up many times. This chain links TRBV14 with TRBJ1-6; D is undetermined. Trimming removed 1 base from V and 9 bases from J, with 10 bases in between. From germline, CDR1 is SGHDN and CDR2 FVKESK. The CDR3 extends over 14 amino acids. The CDR3 DNA reads as TGTGCCAGCAGCCAAGCTCAGGCAATTTCACCCCTCCACTTT. Translation: CASSQAQAISPLHF.

The genes are TRBV7-9 and TRBJ2-5; no clear D gene. This CDR3 has 15 amino acids. Trimming removed 4 bases from V and 0 bases from J, with 12 bases in between. CDR1 is SEHNR and CDR2 is FQNEAQ in the germline V gene (reference sequence). The CDR3 region is CASSSSLGYQETQYF. For the CDR3, the DNA is TGTGCCAGCAGCTCGTCTTTGGGGTACCAAGAGACCCAGTACTTC. Full variable domain (missing parts from reference TRBV7-9 and TRBJ2-5): DTGVSQNPRHKITKRGQNVTFRCDPISEHNRLYWYRQTLGQGPEFLTYFQNEAQLEKSRLLSDRFSAERPKGSFSTLEIQRTEQGDSAMYLCASSSSLGYQETQYFGPGTRLLVL.

The rearrangement uses TRBV6-6 and TRBJ2-1; TRBD2 matches 9 bases. V gave up 2 bases and J gave up 9 bases; unmatched junction bases: 11. Germline-derived CDR1 and CDR2 are MNHNY and SVGAGI (reference sequence). CDR3 length: 16 amino acids. CDR3 protein: CASSYGLAGGLGEQFF. In DNA form, the CDR3 reads TGTGCCAGCAGTTACGGGTTGGCGGGGGGGCTGGGTGAGCAGTTCTTC.